Listed below are T cell receptor beta chains from one sample, sequenced in a study of T cells in tumors after PD-1 blockade. Measured with immunoSEQ multiplex PCR; TCRdb has only the in-frame clones, and not every one. In the table there are some 66,000 clones, roughly 70% of which are singletons. This specimen was PBMCs, taken after anti-PD-1 treatment. The receptors shown here come from a human donor with basal cell carcinoma. The CDR3 runs from the conserved cysteine through the conserved F or W. Each record gives: J gene, D gene, V gene, clone size, CDR3 protein, CDR3 DNA. D genes are given only for firm matches. The size of a clone is reported for some rows only, either as once, few or many, or as a class for expanded clones.

TRBJ2-2,-,TRBV2,-,CASSESWGGGPVLPSNTGELFF,TGTGCCAGCAGTGAATCCTGGGGAGGGGGCCCTGTATTACCTTCGAACACCGGGGAGCTGTTTTTT
TRBJ2-3,TRBD1,TRBV29-1,-,CSVTGESTDTQYF,TGCAGCGTTACAGGGGAAAGCACAGATACGCAGTATTTT
TRBJ2-7,TRBD1,TRBV10-1,few,CASSESDRGLYEQYF,TGCGCCAGCAGCGAGTCGGACAGGGGGCTATACGAGCAGTACTTC
TRBJ2-4,-,TRBV19,-,CASSIGTTGRKNIQYF,TGTGCCAGTAGTATTGGCACAACAGGTAGGAAAAACATTCAGTACTTC
TRBJ1-2,-,TRBV12-5,-,CASGGGARDGYTF,TGTGCTAGTGGGGGAGGGGCACGGGATGGCTACACCTTC
TRBJ2-1,TRBD2,TRBV6-5,-,CASNGRGEQFF,TGTGCCAGCAACGGGAGGGGTGAGCAGTTCTTC
TRBJ2-5,-,TRBV21-1,-,CASSKRTSGEETQYF,TGTGCCAGCAGCAAAAGGACTAGCGGGGAAGAGACCCAGTACTTC
TRBJ1-2,-,TRBV5-1,few,CASSLIGRERGYTF,TGCGCCAGCAGCTTGATCGGCCGGGAACGAGGCTACACCTTC
TRBJ1-1,-,TRBV5-1,-,CASSLWAGDTEAFF,TGCGCCAGCAGCTTGTGGGCAGGGGACACTGAAGCTTTCTTT
TRBJ1-1,TRBD1,TRBV5-6,-,CASSSRGGVPEAFF,TGTGCCAGCAGCTCCAGGGGGGGAGTTCCTGAAGCTTTCTTT
TRBJ1-4,-,TRBV14,-,CASSQARKLFF,TGTGCCAGCAGCCAAGCCAGGAAACTGTTTTTT
TRBJ2-7,-,TRBV10-3,-,CAISPGSYEQYF,TGTGCCATCAGTCCAGGGAGCTACGAGCAGTACTTC
TRBJ1-2,-,TRBV27,-,CASSQAESYGYTF,TGTGCCAGCAGCCAAGCAGAGAGCTATGGCTACACCTTC
TRBJ2-5,-,TRBV14,-,CASSQIQGQETQYF,TGTGCCAGCAGCCAAATACAGGGACAAGAGACCCAGTACTTC
TRBJ2-3,-,TRBV7-2,-,CASSLGTPRTDTQYF,TGTGCCAGCAGCCTCGGGACACCACGCACAGATACGCAGTATTTT
TRBJ1-2,-,TRBV19,-,CASTTDRANYGYTF,TGTGCCAGTACCACGGATCGAGCTAACTATGGCTACACCTTC
TRBJ1-1,-,TRBV30,-,CAWSSVRKNTEAFF,TGTGCCTGGAGTTCGGTGCGGAAGAACACTGAAGCTTTCTTT
TRBJ1-4,-,TRBV4-1,-,CASSQENYYGALAF,TGCGCCAGCAGCCAAGAGAATTATTACGGAGCCTTAGCCTTT
TRBJ1-2,-,TRBV7-9,-,CASSLVGTDYGYTF,TGTGCCAGCAGCTTAGTAGGGACGGACTATGGCTACACCTTC
TRBJ1-4,-,TRBV30,-,CAWRSTEGSNEKLFF,TGTGCCTGGAGATCCACAGAGGGCTCTAATGAAAAACTGTTTTTT
TRBJ1-2,-,TRBV30,few,CAWSSLRARSYTF,TGTGCCTGGAGTTCTCTGAGGGCGCGAAGCTACACCTTC
TRBJ1-5,-,TRBV2,-,CASRGKPGTRENQPQHF,TGTGCCAGCAGGGGTAAACCCGGAACTCGCGAAAATCAGCCCCAGCATTTT
TRBJ2-7,-,TRBV6-2/TRBV6-3,-,CASSYADPGLYEQYF,TGTGCCAGCAGTTACGCGGACCCGGGTCTGTACGAGCAGTACTTC
TRBJ2-2,-,TRBV7-6,-,CASSSATHTGELFF,TGTGCCAGCAGCTCCGCGACCCACACCGGGGAGCTGTTTTTT
TRBJ2-1,-,TRBV10-1,-,CASSECSGKGPYNEQFF,TGCGCCAGCAGTGAGTGTTCAGGGAAAGGGCCCTACAATGAGCAGTTCTTC
TRBJ2-1,TRBD1,TRBV6-5,-,CASSFDRANSYNEQFF,TGTGCCAGCAGTTTCGACAGGGCCAATTCCTACAATGAGCAGTTCTTC
TRBJ2-2,-,TRBV30,many,CAWSPTRELFF,TGTGCCTGGAGTCCTACACGGGAGCTGTTTTTT
TRBJ2-1,TRBD2,TRBV19,-,CASRLAGGNNEQFF,TGTGCCAGTAGACTAGCGGGGGGGAACAATGAGCAGTTCTTC
TRBJ1-1,-,TRBV6-6,-,CASSAGPNRNTEAFF,TGTGCCAGCAGTGCGGGACCCAACAGGAACACTGAAGCTTTCTTT
TRBJ1-5,-,TRBV3-1/TRBV3-2,-,CASSQDSRRPQHF,TGTGCCAGCAGCCAAGATTCGAGGCGGCCCCAGCATTTT
TRBJ2-2,-,TRBV20-1,-,CSASSDGTGELFF,TGCAGTGCTAGTTCGGATGGAACCGGGGAGCTGTTTTTT
TRBJ2-5,TRBD2,TRBV30,-,CAWSAPLAGALQETQYF,TGTGCCTGGAGTGCCCCCCTAGCGGGGGCCCTCCAAGAGACCCAGTACTTC
TRBJ2-7,TRBD1,TRBV2,-,CASSDVLQGGYEQYF,TGTGCCAGCAGTGACGTTCTACAGGGGGGCTACGAGCAGTACTTC
TRBJ1-1,-,TRBV6-5,-,CASSSYAVNTEAFF,TGTGCCAGCAGTTCGTACGCAGTGAACACTGAAGCTTTCTTT
TRBJ1-5,TRBD1,TRBV19,-,CASSYGQGRNPQHF,TGTGCCAGTAGTTATGGACAGGGGAGAAACCCCCAGCATTTT
TRBJ2-2,-,TRBV13,-,CASSSDTGWATGELFF,TGTGCCAGCAGCTCGGACACTGGCTGGGCGACCGGGGAGCTGTTTTTT
TRBJ1-2,-,TRBV9,-,CASLRGPGGGYGYTF,TGTGCCAGCTTACGGGGGCCGGGGGGGGGCTATGGCTACACCTTC
TRBJ1-1,-,TRBV5-1,-,CASSGAGVTEAFF,TGCGCCAGCAGCGGCGCAGGGGTCACTGAAGCTTTCTTT
TRBJ1-2,TRBD1,TRBV6-6,-,CASRPGLVGQGNGYTF,TGTGCCAGCAGGCCTGGCCTTGTTGGACAGGGCAATGGCTACACCTTC
TRBJ2-1,-,TRBV3-1/TRBV3-2,-,CASSSGTLGSNEQFF,TGTGCCAGCAGCTCCGGGACCCTTGGGTCCAATGAGCAGTTCTTC
TRBJ2-7,-,TRBV19,few,CASSTEAEQYF,TGTGCCAGTAGTACCGAGGCCGAGCAGTACTTC
TRBJ1-1,-,TRBV9,-,CASSGAGGGAGTEAFF,TGTGCCAGCAGCGGAGCAGGAGGGGGGGCGGGCACTGAAGCTTTCTTT
TRBJ2-4,-,TRBV30,-,CAWRTHGGNIQYF,TGTGCCTGGAGAACGCACGGTGGAAACATTCAGTACTTC